Presented here are 20 T cell receptor beta chains from one specimen sequenced in a study of response to subunit inactivated influenza vaccine. TCRdb independently ran MiXCR on the RT-PCR reads; one entry per CDR3 protein. The sample holds hundreds of thousands of distinct CDR3 sequences, about 10% seen once. Sequencing was performed on PBMCs from blood, taken about 6 weeks after vaccination. The origin of the receptors is a man in his fifties who received an inactivated influenza vaccine.

The chain combines TRBV6-1 with TRBJ1-3; D remains unclear. Germline V lookup: CDR1 MNHNS, CDR2 SASEGT. The CDR3 totals 14 residues. Trimming removed 6 bases from V and 0 bases from J, with 9 bases in between. CDR3 nucleotide sequence: TGTGCCAGCAGACGGCTCAGCTCTGGAAACACCATATATTTT. It encodes CASRRLSSGNTIYF.

This clonotype was picked up many times. CDR3 amino acids: CASSERTGGTRETQYF. The CDR3 region has the DNA TGTGCCAGCAGCGAAAGGACAGGGGGTACACGAGAGACCCAGTACTTC. The rearrangement joins TRBV7-9 to TRBJ2-5, with 10 positions matching TRBD1. The CDR3 runs 16 residues. V shed 5 bases, J shed 4 bases, and the junction held 10 bases outside the gene matches. The germline V gene encodes CDR1 SEHNR and CDR2 FQNEAQ (reference sequence).

This clonotype has at least ten counts. The chain combines TRBV12-3 or TRBV12-4 with TRBJ2-5; TRBD1 or TRBD2 may be the D gene (7 bases each). Trimming took 6 bases from V and 2 from J, leaving 16 bases between them. The CDR3 contains 15 residues. The CDR3 coding sequence is TGTGCCAGCAGAGCGGGACAGACCCCGCAAGAGACCCAGTACTTC. Its translation is CASRAGQTPQETQYF.

The table lists this clonotype with a few counts. The chain recombines TRBV28 with TRBJ2-2; 7 nucleotides match TRBD1. V trimming: 3 bases; J trimming: 0 bases; junction bases outside the gene matches: 7. This CDR3 has 17 residues. Looked up from germline, CDR1 is MDHEN and CDR2 is SYDVKM. CDR3 amino acids: CASSLTIGTANTGELFF. CDR3 DNA sequence: TGTGCCAGCAGTTTGACCATTGGGACAGCGAACACCGGGGAGCTGTTTTTT.

This chain joins TRBV7-9 and TRBJ1-6; TRBD1 aligns across 9 bases. The germline CDR1 and CDR2 sequences are SEHNR and FQNEAQ (reference sequence). The CDR3 contains 14 residues. Trimming took 5 bases from V and 7 from J; bases not matched to a gene: 3. The CDR3 DNA follows: TGTGCCAGCAGCGTCGGGACAGGGAATTCACCCCTCCACTTT. Its protein product is CASSVGTGNSPLHF.

The J gene is TRBJ1-4, the V gene TRBV7-2; a weak D match, TRBD1 (5 bases). The germline gives CDR1 SGHTA, CDR2 FQGNSA. This CDR3 is built from 14 residues. V was clipped by 2 bases and J by 4 bases, with 8 bases between them. The DNA for the CDR3 is TGTGCCAGCAGCTTACAGGGAGTTAATGAAAAACTGTTTTTT. Residues: CASSLQGVNEKLFF.

This clonotype has ten or more counts. The V and J genes are TRBV6-2 or TRBV6-3 and TRBJ1-5, with D maybe TRBD1 (5 bases). V gave up 1 base and J gave up 6 bases, with 13 bases separating them. The CDR3 runs to 15 residues. CDR1 MNHEY and CDR2 SVGEGT come from the germline V gene. CDR3 residues: CASSYFWGVGQPQHF. CDR3 nucleotides: TGTGCCAGCAGTTACTTCTGGGGCGTAGGTCAGCCCCAGCATTTT.

The chain uses TRBV29-1 and TRBJ1-4; perhaps TRBD1 as D (6 bases). The germline gives CDR1 SQVTM, CDR2 ANQGSEA. V was shortened by 6 bases and J by 7 bases, with 15 bases between the two germline ends. The CDR3 has 13 amino acids. The CDR3 coding sequence is TGCAGCGTACAGGGTTATAAGGGTGAAAAACTGTTTTTT. Its translation: CSVQGYKGEKLFF.

V and J are TRBV11-2 and TRBJ1-5, with a weak D call TRBD1 (5 bases). This CDR3 is 16 amino acids long. The V and J ends lost 5 bases and 1 base respectively, with 15 bases between them. The germline V gene has CDR1 SGHAT and CDR2 FQNNGV. The DNA for the CDR3 is TGTGCCAGCAGCCCCGAGCGGGGGAGAAGCAATCAGCCCCAGCATTTT. Translation: CASSPERGRSNQPQHF. Looking up the rest from reference TRBV11-2 and TRBJ1-5 gives the full variable domain: EAGVAQSPRYKIIEKRQSVAFWCNPISGHATLYWYQQILGQGPKLLIQFQNNGVVDDSQLPKDRFSAERLKGVDSTLKIQPAKLEDSAVYLCASSPERGRSNQPQHFGDGTRLSIL.

The rearrangement joins TRBV20-1 to TRBJ2-7; D is perhaps TRBD1 (6 bases). The germline CDR1 and CDR2 sequences are DFQATT and SNEGSKA (reference sequence). The CDR3 covers 16 residues. V shed 1 base and J shed 6 bases, with 22 bases lying between them. CDR3: CSARVRGRAGVGEQYF. The CDR3 DNA follows: TGCAGTGCTAGAGTTAGGGGCCGGGCAGGGGTGGGCGAGCAGTACTTC.

Worth noting for this clonotype: Germline and junction disagree at one end, which may indicate a read error. The chain is built from TRBV12-3 or TRBV12-4 and TRBJ2-7; 9 nucleotides line up with TRBD1. The CDR3 has 14 residues. The CDR3 sequence is CASSSPGQGAPLDF. CDR3 nucleotide sequence: TGTGCCAGCAGTTCTCCGGGACAGGGCGCCCCGCTGGACTTC.

This clonotype came up many times. The chain uses TRBV6-5 and TRBJ2-2; 8 positions agree with TRBD1. The CDR3 runs 14 residues. The V gene's germline CDR1 is MNHEY and CDR2 SVGAGI. V lost 11 bases and J lost 5; bases outside the gene matches: 10. The CDR3 loop reads CACCLHRGTGELFF. In DNA, the CDR3 is TGTGCCTGCTGCTTACACAGGGGGACCGGGGAGCTGTTTTTT.

The rearrangement links TRBV5-6 to TRBJ2-2; tentative D call: TRBD2 (5 bases). V was trimmed by 0 bases and J by 4 bases, leaving 10 bases between them. This CDR3 spans 15 amino acids. From germline, CDR1 is SGHDT and CDR2 YYEEEE. The CDR3 DNA sequence: TGTGCCAGCAGCTTGGCCGCTAGCTTCACCGGGGAGCTGTTTTTT. Protein product: CASSLAASFTGELFF.

There are a few counts of this clonotype. The chain couples TRBV5-1 to TRBJ2-3; 7 bases are a match to TRBD1. Germline assignment: CDR1 SGHRS and CDR2 YFSETQ. The CDR3 consists of 15 residues. V was pared by 5 bases and J by 0 bases, with 6 bases of the junction left unmatched. The CDR3 DNA is TGCGCCAGCAGGCTAACAGGGGACAGCACAGATACGCAGTATTTT. It specifies CASRLTGDSTDTQYF.

The genes are TRBV5-1 and TRBJ2-7, with TRBD2 matching over 10 bases. Germline V gene data show CDR1 as SGHRS and CDR2 as YFSETQ. CDR3 length equals 16 residues. The V segment lost 6 bases and the J segment 1 base; nucleotides outside the gene matches: 10. CDR3 sequence: CASNEISGGESYEQYF. The CDR3 nucleotides are TGCGCCAGCAACGAGATAAGCGGGGGGGAATCCTACGAGCAGTACTTC.

This clonotype was seen more than once but under ten times. The rearrangement uses TRBV3-1 and TRBJ2-4; D not resolved. Germline V gene lookup returns CDR1 LGHDT and CDR2 YNNKEL (reference sequence). The V gene lost 8 bases and the J gene lost 0 bases, with 11 bases spanning the gap. This CDR3 is 14 amino acids long. CDR3 sequence: CASGTQLAKNIQYF. The CDR3 coding sequence is TGTGCCAGCGGAACCCAGCTAGCCAAAAACATTCAGTACTTC.

This clonotype was seen repeatedly, ten times or more. The V gene is TRBV5-1, the J gene TRBJ2-1; the match to TRBD2 covers 8 bases. The CDR3 runs 15 residues. Germline CDR1 and CDR2: SGHRS and YFSETQ. J was trimmed by 4 bases and V by 4 bases; bases with no gene match: 7. This CDR3 is CASSTGGGTYNEQFF. Here the CDR3 DNA reads TGCGCCAGCAGCACCGGCGGGGGGACGTACAATGAGCAGTTCTTC. Full variable domain (rest looked up from reference TRBV5-1 and TRBJ2-1): KAGVTQTPRYLIKTRGQQVTLSCSPISGHRSVSWYQQTPGQGLQFLFEYFSETQRNKGNFPGRFSGRQFSNSRSEMNVSTLELGDSALYLCASSTGGGTYNEQFFGPGTRLTVL.

This clonotype came up a few times. The chain carries TRBV20-1 and TRBJ1-3, with D unclear. This CDR3 has 13 amino acids. V dropped 1 base and J dropped 1 base, with 5 bases sitting between them. The germline V gene encodes CDR1 DFQATT and CDR2 SNEGSKA (reference sequence). CDR3 DNA sequence: TGCAGTGCTAGAGTAGTTTCTGGAAACACCATATATTTT. The encoded protein is CSARVVSGNTIYF.

This clonotype was detected ten times or more. The chain uses TRBV7-8 and TRBJ2-1; D gene unclear. Trimming took off 4 bases at V and 6 bases at J, with 16 bases between the two ends. CDR1 is SGHVS and CDR2 is FQNEAQ in the germline V gene. The CDR3 spans 15 residues. In DNA, the CDR3 is TGTGCCAGCAGCTCCGGGTCGGTTAAAACCAATGAGCAGTTCTTC. Translation: CASSSGSVKTNEQFF.

This clonotype turned up a few times. This rearrangement joins TRBV11-2 to TRBJ1-2; D is uncertain. V was clipped by 1 base and J by 8 bases, with 11 bases between them. In germline, CDR1 is SGHAT, CDR2 FQNNGV. The CDR3 has 13 amino acids. The CDR3 is CASSLVGLRGYTF. The CDR3 coding sequence is TGTGCCAGCAGCTTAGTCGGGTTACGAGGCTACACCTTC.